The present T cell receptor beta chain was sequenced within a study of CD8 T cells in ankylosing spondylitis. Study-wide points: It appeared that ankylosing spondylitis blood was characterized by a TCR beta motif of 8 or 9 highly homologous variants.

Each CDR3 protein gets one entry after TCRdb re-called the 5' RACE reads with MiXCR. The data contain some 840,000 distinct CDR3 sequences, over 9.5% of them singletons. CDR3 length: 15 amino acids. Trimming left V 0 bases short and J 0 bases short, with 8 bases between. Germline CDR1 LGHNA, CDR2 YSLEER. To note about this clonotype: Its target is unknown.

This chain connects TRBV4-3 to TRBJ2-5; D is perhaps TRBD1 (5 bases). Sample: blood, either unsorted or a sorted T cell fraction (not recorded which). This clonotype originated in a male donor with ankylosing spondylitis. The CDR3 loop reads CASSQDTRDQETQYF. The CDR3 nucleotides are TGCGCCAGCAGCCAAGATACCAGGGACCAAGAGACCCAGTACTTC.